The clone carrying this T cell receptor beta chain was detected many times. Its antigen is as yet unknown. CDR3 length equals 15 residues. V was trimmed by 4 bases and J by 4 bases, leaving 14 bases between them. Germline V gene data show CDR1 as MNHEY and CDR2 as SVGEGT. This sample was included in a study of CD8 T cells in ankylosing spondylitis. One entry per CDR3 protein results from TCRdb running MiXCR on the 5' RACE reads. The sample yields roughly 180,000 distinct CDR3 sequences, 10% to 15% seen once. General study points: For ankylosing spondylitis blood, a TCR beta motif of 7 or 8 highly homologous variants appeared characteristic. Clones linked to the disease showed a CD8+ phenotype. They occurred at relatively low frequencies in peripheral blood. Disease-linked clones reportedly showed significant enrichment in matched ankylosing spondylitis synovial fluid.

The TCR originated in a female donor with ankylosing spondylitis or in good health (not recorded which). The sample was blood, either unsorted or a sorted T cell fraction (not recorded which). The rearrangement joins TRBV6-2 or TRBV6-3 to TRBJ2-1, with a weak D call TRBD2 (5 bases). CDR3 DNA sequence: TGTGCCAGCAGTTCTCTCGAGCGGTTATACAATGAGCAGTTCTTC. Amino acid sequence: CASSSLERLYNEQFF.